Each of the 9 T cell receptor beta chains below was sequenced from the same sample in a study of shared clonotypes between healthy human individuals. Repertoires were generated with immunoSEQ multiplex PCR, while TCRdb's copy carries only in-frame clones and drops some. The sample contains 730,000 or so clones, 72% of which appear only once. The source material was memory CD4+ T cells sorted from blood. The subset denotes: CD45RA-negative fraction. These receptor sequences come from a woman in her 30s in good health.

This clone was seen a single time. The chain uses TRBV10-2 and TRBJ2-7; TRBD1 is a possible D gene (6 bases). This CDR3 region has 13 residues. CDR1 is WSHSY and CDR2 is SAAADI in the germline V gene. Between the trimmed V and J ends, which lost 8 bases and 1 base, there was a span of 12 bases. CDR3: CASWRGQSYEQYF. Here the CDR3 DNA reads TGCGCCAGCTGGAGAGGACAGTCCTACGAGCAGTACTTC.

This chain uses TRBV7-9 with TRBJ2-5, with D tentatively TRBD1 or TRBD2 (5 bases each). The V gene's germline CDR1 is SEHNR and CDR2 FQNEAQ (reference sequence). This CDR3 contains 15 residues. The V and J ends lost 5 bases and 4 bases respectively, with 17 bases between them. The CDR3 DNA is TGTGCCAGCAGCCCAGGGAAGGGAGATGTAGAGACCCAGTACTTC. It translates to CASSPGKGDVETQYF.

V and J are TRBV6-1 and TRBJ2-7; D perhaps matches TRBD2 (7 bases). CDR3 length equals 15 residues. Trimming shortened V by 8 bases and J by 4 bases, and 21 bases separated the two germline ends. CDR1 and CDR2 (germline): MNHNS, SASEGT. The CDR3 sequence: CASSWGAGEPYEQYF. The CDR3 coding sequence is TGTGCCAGCTCATGGGGGGCGGGAGAACCGTACGAGCAGTACTTC.

There are a few counts of this clone. Other DNA sequences in the same sample also yield this CDR3. The V gene is TRBV5-1, the J gene TRBJ1-5, with unresolved D. Per germline, CDR1 SGHRS and CDR2 YFSETQ. The CDR3 totals 13 residues. Between the trimmed V and J ends, which lost 0 bases and 2 bases, there was a span of 3 bases. CDR3 in DNA: TGCGCCAGCAGCTTGGCCGGCAATCAGCCCCAGCATTTT. Amino acids: CASSLAGNQPQHF.

This rearrangement joins TRBV28 to TRBJ2-7; 9 bases fit TRBD1. Germline trimming cut 2 bases from V and 4 bases from J; bases unmatched to any gene: 9. Germline V gene sequence: CDR1 MDHEN, CDR2 SYDVKM. The CDR3 covers 16 residues. The DNA for the CDR3 is TGTGCCAGCAGTTTACCCCCGGGACAGGGTGGGTACGAGCAGTACTTC. Protein: CASSLPPGQGGYEQYF.

The chain couples TRBV4-1 to TRBJ2-1, with 7 nucleotides matching TRBD2. CDR1 and CDR2 (germline): MGHRA, YSYEKL. The CDR3 length is 17 residues. V gave up 0 bases and J gave up 4 bases; unmatched junction bases: 9. Here the CDR3 DNA reads TGCGCCAGCAGCCAAGATAGTTGGCGGGGAGGGTACAATGAGCAGTTCTTC. Translated, it gives CASSQDSWRGGYNEQFF.

The V and J genes are TRBV2 and TRBJ1-2; tentatively, D is TRBD1 (6 bases). Germline CDR1 reads SNHLY; CDR2 reads FYNNEI. V lost 3 bases and J 8 bases, leaving 10 bases between the germline ends. This CDR3 comprises 12 residues. The CDR3 is CASSDDRPGYTF. CDR3 DNA: TGTGCCAGCAGTGACGACAGGCCGGGCTACACCTTC.

The chain links TRBV10-1 to TRBJ2-5; D is perhaps TRBD2 (6 bases). This CDR3 has 13 residues. Germline lookup yields CDR1 WNHNN and CDR2 SYGVQD (reference sequence). The ends were cut back, 4 bases at V and 3 bases at J, with 9 bases in the middle. The CDR3 sequence: CASSAQREETQYF. CDR3 DNA: TGCGCCAGCAGTGCCCAGCGGGAAGAGACCCAGTACTTC.

This clone has ten or more counts. Here the CDR3 reads CSVARGVYGYTF. DNA of the CDR3: TGCAGCGTTGCACGAGGAGTCTATGGCTACACCTTC. The rearrangement links TRBV29-1 to TRBJ1-2; D ambiguous. Trimming shortened V by 4 bases and J by 4 bases, and 10 bases separated the two germline ends. The germline gives CDR1 SQVTM, CDR2 ANQGSEA. This CDR3 is 12 amino acids long.